The 3 T cell receptor beta chains in this list originate from one sample, sequenced in a study of early T cells in non-severe SARS-CoV-2 infection. TCRdb ran MiXCR on the 5' RACE reads and lists one entry per CDR3 protein. The sample holds 87,000 or so distinct CDR3 sequences, 12% to 15% seen once. Sequenced sample: whole blood. These receptors all come from an adult who was a healthcare worker with PCR-confirmed SARS-CoV-2 infection or an uninfected control (not recorded which).

A few counts support this clonotype. V usage is TRBV28 and J usage is TRBJ1-1; 7 nucleotides agree with TRBD1. CDR3 length: 15 residues. V was clipped by 3 bases and J by 3 bases; unmatched bases: 7. Germline assignment: CDR1 MDHEN and CDR2 SYDVKM. CDR3 coding DNA: TGTGCCAGCAGTTTCGTCCCTACAGGGGACACTGAAGCTTTCTTT. The encoded protein is CASSFVPTGDTEAFF.

In this sample, this clonotype turned up many times. The chain is built from TRBV7-6 and TRBJ1-1; D not certain. With 5 bases removed from V and 3 bases from J, the gap between germline ends came to 10 bases. This CDR3 is 13 amino acids long. Per germline, CDR1 SGHVS and CDR2 FNYEAQ. The CDR3 loop is CASSPTWDTEAFF. The CDR3 DNA reads as TGTGCCAGCAGCCCCACGTGGGACACTGAAGCTTTCTTT.

This clonotype occurred many times. The rearrangement uses TRBV4-3 and TRBJ1-4; D unresolved. Trimming removed 0 bases at V and 8 bases at J, with 16 bases between. Germline CDR1 reads LGHNA; CDR2 reads YSLEER. This CDR3 comprises 16 residues. The CDR3, as DNA: TGCGCCAGCAGCCAAGATCAAGAGGGTAGAAGAGAAAAACTGTTTTTT. Protein sequence: CASSQDQEGRREKLFF.